The clone carrying this TCR beta chain was seen at least ten times. Specified time point: patch test 1, 2 weeks after DPC sensitization. The treatment here: therapeutic diphenylcyclopropenone sensitization with weekly scalp DPC. The sample belongs to a study of human T cells and chemical hapten exposure. At the level of the study: Across samples, TCR yields varied, mostly owing to small differences in pooled library volumes.

Germline values: CDR1 SGHRS, CDR2 YFSETQ. The CDR3 is made up of 13 amino acids. V was shortened by 4 bases and J by 8 bases, with 13 bases between the two germline ends. Via MiXCR, TCRdb re-called the RACE reads, giving one row per CDR3 protein. Of approximately 80,000 distinct CDR3 sequences in the sample, about 7.5% were seen once. The starting material was whole blood, obtained in connection with sensitization to the hapten diphenylcyclopropenone (DPC). J is TRBJ2-1 and V is TRBV5-1; D is unclear. The TCR originated in a young woman with alopecia areata. Some clones in this sample may be carry-over from other donors' samples. This chain's CDR3 is CASSTPGRDEQFF. The CDR3, as DNA: TGCGCCAGCAGCACCCCCGGTCGGGATGAGCAGTTCTTC.